This T cell receptor (beta chain) was identified in a study of blood T cell repertoires in COVID-19. The CDR3 loop spans 18 amino acids. Germline lookup yields CDR1 SGHDT and CDR2 YYEEEE. V shed 0 bases and J shed 6 bases, with 23 bases lying between them. In the original workflow: Reference gene primer amplification in the assay estimated nucleated cell counts. TCRdb's table, derived via immunoSEQ multiplex PCR, lists solely in-frame clones and lacks some. V and J calls plus clone size are reproduced from that table; the DNA served to infer D and trimming. The table includes about 150,000 clones, about 80% detected once. This clone was counted between two and nine times.

The chain couples TRBV5-6 to TRBJ2-3; maybe TRBD2 (7 bases). The sequence was collected from a man aged 55-75 years with acute or convalescent COVID-19. The sequenced sample consisted of peripheral blood. The CDR3 DNA is TGTGCCAGCAGCTTGGAGGCCCTTTGGGGGGGGGCCCCGGATACGCAGTATTTT. It yields the protein CASSLEALWGGAPDTQYF.